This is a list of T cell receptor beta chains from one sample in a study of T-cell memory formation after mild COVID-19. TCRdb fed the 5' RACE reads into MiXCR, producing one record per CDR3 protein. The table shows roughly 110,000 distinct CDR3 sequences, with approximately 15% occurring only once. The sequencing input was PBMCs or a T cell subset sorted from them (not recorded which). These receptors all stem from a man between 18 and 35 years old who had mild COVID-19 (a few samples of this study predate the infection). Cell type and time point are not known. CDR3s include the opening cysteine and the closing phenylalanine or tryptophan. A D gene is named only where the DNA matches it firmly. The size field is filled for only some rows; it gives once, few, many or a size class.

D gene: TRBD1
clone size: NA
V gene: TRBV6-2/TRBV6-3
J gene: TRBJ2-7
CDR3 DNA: TGTGCCAGCAGTTACTCAGGGGGCGGCTACGAGCAGTACTTC
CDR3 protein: CASSYSGGGYEQYF

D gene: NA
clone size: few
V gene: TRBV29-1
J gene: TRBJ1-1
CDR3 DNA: TGCAGCGTTTGGGACGCACCAGAAGCTTTCTTT
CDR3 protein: CSVWDAPEAFF

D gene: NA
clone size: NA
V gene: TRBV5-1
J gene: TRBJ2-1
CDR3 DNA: TGCGCCAGCAGCTTGGCCGGGGCGGACTCCTACAATGAGCAGTTCTTC
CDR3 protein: CASSLAGADSYNEQFF

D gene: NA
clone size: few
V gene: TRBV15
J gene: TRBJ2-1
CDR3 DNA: TGTGCCACCAGGGGTGGCGAGAACAATGAGCAGTTCTTC
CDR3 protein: CATRGGENNEQFF

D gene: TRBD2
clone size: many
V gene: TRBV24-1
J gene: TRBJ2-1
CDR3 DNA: TGTGCCACCAGTGGCGGGGGGTATAGGAATGAGCAGTTCTTC
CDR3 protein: CATSGGGYRNEQFF

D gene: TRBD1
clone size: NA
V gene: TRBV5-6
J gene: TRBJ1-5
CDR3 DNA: TGTGCCAGCAGCTTGGCCCGGGACAGGGGGCAATGGGGCAATCAGCCCCAGCATTTT
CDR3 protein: CASSLARDRGQWGNQPQHF

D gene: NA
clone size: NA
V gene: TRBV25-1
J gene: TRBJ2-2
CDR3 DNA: TGTGCCAGCAGTGAATTCAGCTCCTCTTGGGGGGAGCTGTTTTTT
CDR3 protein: CASSEFSSSWGELFF

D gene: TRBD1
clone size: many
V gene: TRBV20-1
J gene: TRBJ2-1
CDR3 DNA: TGCAGTGCTAGAGATGCTGGGACAGGGGAACACAATGAGCAGTTCTTC
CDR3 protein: CSARDAGTGEHNEQFF

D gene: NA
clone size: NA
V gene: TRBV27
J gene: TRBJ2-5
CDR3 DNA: TGTGCCAGCGGAAACTCAGCGGAGACCCAGTACTTC
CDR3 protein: CASGNSAETQYF

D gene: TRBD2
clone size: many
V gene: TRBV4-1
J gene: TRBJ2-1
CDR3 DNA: TGCGCCAGCAGGCCTCTGACTAGCGGGGGCATCAAGGAGCAGTTCTTC
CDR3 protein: CASRPLTSGGIKEQFF

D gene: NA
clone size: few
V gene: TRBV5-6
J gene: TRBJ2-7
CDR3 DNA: TGTGCCAGCAGCTGGGGGACAACTAACGAGCAGTACTTC
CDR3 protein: CASSWGTTNEQYF

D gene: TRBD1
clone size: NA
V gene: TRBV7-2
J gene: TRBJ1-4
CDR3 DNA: TGTGCCAGCAGCTTCCCCCGGGACAGGGGGGAAGAAAATGAAAAACTGTTTTTT
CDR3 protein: CASSFPRDRGEENEKLFF

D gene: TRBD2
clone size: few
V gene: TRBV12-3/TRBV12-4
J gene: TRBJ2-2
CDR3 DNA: TGTGCCAGCAGTTTCCGGACCGGGACTACCCCGGCGGCCGGGGAGCTGTTTTTT
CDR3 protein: CASSFRTGTTPAAGELFF

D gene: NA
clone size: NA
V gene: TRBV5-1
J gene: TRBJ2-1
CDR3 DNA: TGCGCCAGCAGCTTCAACGGACAAGGGAGAGGGATATACTACAATGAGCAGTTCTTC
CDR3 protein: CASSFNGQGRGIYYNEQFF

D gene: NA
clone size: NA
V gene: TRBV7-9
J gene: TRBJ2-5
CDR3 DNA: TGTGCCAGCAGCGTCGTTCAGGCTTCCCAAGAGACCCAGTACTTC
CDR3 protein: CASSVVQASQETQYF

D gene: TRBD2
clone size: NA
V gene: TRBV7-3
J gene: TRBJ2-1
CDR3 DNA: TGTGCCAGCAGCCCCACGGGACTAGCGATGAATTACAATGAGCAGTTCTTC
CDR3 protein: CASSPTGLAMNYNEQFF

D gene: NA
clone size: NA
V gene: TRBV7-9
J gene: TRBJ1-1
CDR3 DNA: TGTGCCAGCAGCGAGGGGGGGGGCCCAGCTTTCTTT
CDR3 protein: CASSEGGGPAFF

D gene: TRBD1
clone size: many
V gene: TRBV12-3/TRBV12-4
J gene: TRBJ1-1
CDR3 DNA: TGTGCCAGCAGTACGACAGGGGCTCTTGAAGCTTTCTTT
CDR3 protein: CASSTTGALEAFF

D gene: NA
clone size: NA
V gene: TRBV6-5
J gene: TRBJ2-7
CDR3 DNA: TGTGCCAGCAGGGACTATCAAACCGACGAGCAGTACTTC
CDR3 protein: CASRDYQTDEQYF

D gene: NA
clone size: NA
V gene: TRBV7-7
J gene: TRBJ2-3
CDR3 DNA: TGTGCTAGCAGCCGAAGGGTGGGGGGCCTAGATACGCAGTATTTT
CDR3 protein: CASSRRVGGLDTQYF

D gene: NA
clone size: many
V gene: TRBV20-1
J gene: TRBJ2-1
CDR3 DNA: TGCAGTGCTAGAGACCCCCTGGGTGGCGATGAGCAGTTCTTC
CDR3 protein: CSARDPLGGDEQFF

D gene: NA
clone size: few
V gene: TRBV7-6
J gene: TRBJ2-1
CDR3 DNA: TGTGCCAGCAGTGACACTACCTACAATGAGCAGTTCTTC
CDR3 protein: CASSDTTYNEQFF

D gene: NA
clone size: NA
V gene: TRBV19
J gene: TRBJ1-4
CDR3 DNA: TGTGCCAGTAACCCGGGACAAAACCCAACTAATGAAAAACTGTTTTTT
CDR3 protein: CASNPGQNPTNEKLFF

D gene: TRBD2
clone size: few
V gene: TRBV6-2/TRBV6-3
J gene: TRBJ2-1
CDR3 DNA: TGTGCCAGCAGGCGACTAGCGTTCGGGGATGAGCAGTTCTTC
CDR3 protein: CASRRLAFGDEQFF

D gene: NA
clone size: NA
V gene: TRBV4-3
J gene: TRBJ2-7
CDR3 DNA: TGCGCCAGCAGCGCCGGAGGGTACGAGCAGTACTTC
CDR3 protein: CASSAGGYEQYF

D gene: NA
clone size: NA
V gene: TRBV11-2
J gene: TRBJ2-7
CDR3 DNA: TGTGCCAGCAGCTTCGACGGTCCCTACGAGCAGTACTTC
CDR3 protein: CASSFDGPYEQYF

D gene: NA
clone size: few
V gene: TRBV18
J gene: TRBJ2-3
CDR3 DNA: TGTGCCAGCTCCTGGGCGGGACAGCCAGATACGCAGTATTTT
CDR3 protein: CASSWAGQPDTQYF

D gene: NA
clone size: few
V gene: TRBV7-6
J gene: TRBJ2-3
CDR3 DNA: TGTGCCAGCAGCCCCCTGAGGACGGCTGGGGCGGATACGCAGTATTTT
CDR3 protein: CASSPLRTAGADTQYF

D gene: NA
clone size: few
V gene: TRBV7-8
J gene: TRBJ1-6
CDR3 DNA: TGTGCCAGCAGCCGAAATATTAATTCACCCCTCCACTTT
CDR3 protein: CASSRNINSPLHF

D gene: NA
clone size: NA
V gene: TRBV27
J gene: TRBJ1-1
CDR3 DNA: TGTGCCAGCAGTTTAATCGGGGTGAACACTGAAGCTTTCTTT
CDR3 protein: CASSLIGVNTEAFF

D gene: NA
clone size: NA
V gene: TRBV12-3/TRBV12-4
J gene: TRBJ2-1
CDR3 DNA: TGTGCCAGCAGTTTTCCAGCCCCCCACAATGAGCAGTTCTTC
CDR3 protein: CASSFPAPHNEQFF

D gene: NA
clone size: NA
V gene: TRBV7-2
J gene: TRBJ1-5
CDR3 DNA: TGTGCCAGCAGCTTATGGGATCCTCAGCCCCAGCATTTT
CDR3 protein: CASSLWDPQPQHF

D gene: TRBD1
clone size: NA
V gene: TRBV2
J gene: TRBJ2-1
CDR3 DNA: TGTGCCAGCAGTGACCCGGGACAGGGGGCGTACAATGAGCAGTTCTTC
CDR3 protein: CASSDPGQGAYNEQFF

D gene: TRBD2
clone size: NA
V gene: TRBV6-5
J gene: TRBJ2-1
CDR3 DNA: TGTGCCAGCAGTTACTCGATGAGAGCATCGACTAGCGGGGTCGTGTGGAATGAGCAGTTCTTC
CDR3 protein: CASSYSMRASTSGVVWNEQFF

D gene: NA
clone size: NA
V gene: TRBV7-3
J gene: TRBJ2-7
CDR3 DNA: TGTGCCAGCAGCTTAGCGAAGGGGACTCCCTACGAGCAGTACTTC
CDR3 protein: CASSLAKGTPYEQYF

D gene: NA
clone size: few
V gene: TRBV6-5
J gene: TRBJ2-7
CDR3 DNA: TGTGCCAGCAGTGGGAATTACTACGAGCAGTACTTC
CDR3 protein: CASSGNYYEQYF

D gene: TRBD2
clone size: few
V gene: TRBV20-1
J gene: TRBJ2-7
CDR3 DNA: TGCAGTGCTAGTCGGGGGGACGAGCAGTACTTC
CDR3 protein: CSASRGDEQYF

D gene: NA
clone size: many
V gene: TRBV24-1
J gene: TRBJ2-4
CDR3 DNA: TGTGCCACCAGTGACCCCTTGCAAAACATTCAGTACTTC
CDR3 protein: CATSDPLQNIQYF

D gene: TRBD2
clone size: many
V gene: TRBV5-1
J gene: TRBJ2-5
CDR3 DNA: TGCGCCAGCAGCTTGGCCCCTAGCGGGGGGGCTGGGGAGACCCAGTACTTC
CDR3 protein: CASSLAPSGGAGETQYF

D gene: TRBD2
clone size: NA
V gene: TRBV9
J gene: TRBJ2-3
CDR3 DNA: TGTGCCAGCAGCTCAGGACTAGCGGGGGCCCAAGTCGCAGATACGCAGTATTTT
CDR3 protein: CASSSGLAGAQVADTQYF